This note documents a single T cell receptor beta chain sequence. Its antigen is still unknown. This record comes from a study of cytomegalovirus exposure and HLA in healthy donors. On the study more broadly: One earlier analysis, a look at roughly 170 million T cells, found some 120 million unique TCR beta sequences. Points from the study as a whole: TRBV6-2, TRBV6-3 and some other V segments were excluded as indistinguishable. With later analysis, a missense DCLRE1C variant became linked to TCR beta V- and J-gene trimming.

The PCR used 60 Vbeta and 13 Jbeta primers. Clones were read by immunoSEQ multiplex PCR, and TCRdb kept only the in-frame ones, dropping some. The sample has 150,000 to 200,000 clones, nearly 80% seen once. Germline V gene sequence: CDR1 MNHNS, CDR2 SASEGT. The CDR3 is 16 residues long. V gave up 0 bases and J gave up 4 bases, with 13 bases separating them. This TCR was sampled from a man aged 50-59 years in good health and CMV-seropositive. The source material was PBMCs. The V and J genes are TRBV6-1 and TRBJ1-3, with a weak D call TRBD1 (5 bases). The CDR3 region has the DNA TGTGCCAGCAGTGAAGCTAGGGGATGGAAAGGAAACACCATATATTTT. The encoded protein is CASSEARGWKGNTIYF.